A selection of T cell receptor beta chains follows, all from one sample in a study of Ad26.COV2.S vaccination and SARS-CoV-2 variants. Sequencing used immunoSEQ multiplex PCR; TCRdb keeps in-frame clones, though not all of them. The sample has approximately 140,000 clones; about nine tenths are singletons. The material was peripheral blood, obtained after recovery from COVID-19. The receptors were sampled from a human donor who had recovered from COVID-19. Each CDR3 is given with its conserved first and last residue. The order of the fields is clone size, J gene, V gene, D gene, CDR3 protein, CDR3 DNA. The D gene is left open where the match is weak. For some rows the clone size is stated as once, few or many, or as a class when expanded; others skip it.

NA | TRBJ2-3 | TRBV6-1 | NA | CASSEAGLRTDTQYF | TGTGCCAGCAGTGAAGCGGGACTCCGCACAGATACGCAGTATTTT
NA | TRBJ2-3 | TRBV5-8 | TRBD1 | CASSLGQGFPNTQYF | TGTGCCAGCAGCTTGGGACAGGGCTTCCCTAATACGCAGTATTTT
NA | TRBJ2-5 | TRBV7-2 | NA | CASSFQRAQETQYF | TGTGCCAGCAGCTTCCAGCGAGCTCAAGAGACCCAGTACTTC
NA | TRBJ2-1 | TRBV5-1 | TRBD1 | CASSPEGGYEQFF | TGCGCCAGCAGCCCGGAAGGGGGCTATGAGCAGTTCTTC
NA | TRBJ1-6 | TRBV7-8 | NA | CASSPLGGGSLHF | TGTGCCAGCAGCCCCCTGGGGGGTGGGTCCCTCCACTTT
once | TRBJ2-5 | TRBV9 | TRBD1 | CASSGTGGETQYF | TGTGCCAGCAGCGGGACAGGGGGAGAGACCCAGTACTTC
NA | TRBJ1-1 | TRBV5-1 | NA | CASSLAPSGDTEAFF | TGCGCCAGCAGCTTGGCCCCGAGCGGCGACACTGAAGCTTTCTTT
NA | TRBJ1-4 | TRBV5-1 | NA | CASSLEFGGGGEKLFF | TGCGCCAGCAGCTTGGAATTCGGGGGAGGTGGCGAAAAACTGTTTTTT
NA | TRBJ2-1 | TRBV2 | NA | CASIKTGSYNEQFF | TGTGCCAGCATTAAGACAGGATCCTACAATGAGCAGTTCTTC
few | TRBJ1-3 | TRBV4-3 | NA | CASSQGLRGSGNTIYF | TGCGCCAGCAGCCAAGGTTTAAGGGGCTCTGGAAACACCATATATTTT
NA | TRBJ2-3 | TRBV5-4 | NA | CASSPGRKGDTQYF | TGTGCCAGCAGCCCTGGGCGTAAAGGAGATACGCAGTATTTT
NA | TRBJ2-1 | TRBV2 | NA | CASSHRVSSYNEQFF | TGTGCCAGCAGCCACAGGGTCAGCTCCTACAATGAGCAGTTCTTC
NA | TRBJ2-5 | TRBV4-2 | TRBD1 | CASSQHGTVQETQYF | TGTGCCAGCAGCCAACATGGGACAGTCCAAGAGACCCAGTACTTC
NA | TRBJ1-1 | TRBV9 | NA | CASTPRGGLGTEAFF | TGTGCCAGCACACCCCGGGGGGGGTTAGGCACTGAAGCTTTCTTT
NA | TRBJ1-3 | TRBV7-6 | NA | CASSSDQGIAGNTIYF | TGTGCCAGCAGCTCTGATCAGGGTATCGCTGGAAACACCATATATTTT
NA | TRBJ1-1 | TRBV28 | NA | CASSPAGGRHTEAFF | TGTGCCAGCAGCCCTGCCGGTGGGCGACACACTGAAGCTTTCTTT
NA | TRBJ1-1 | TRBV19 | NA | CASSRVEGRFRSEAFF | TGTGCCAGTAGCCGAGTTGAGGGTCGGTTTAGATCCGAAGCTTTCTTT
once | TRBJ2-7 | TRBV5-6 | NA | CASSLAPGEGAYEQYF | TGTGCCAGCAGCTTGGCCCCAGGGGAGGGGGCATACGAGCAGTACTTC
NA | TRBJ1-1 | TRBV3-1/TRBV3-2 | NA | CASSQARSAEAFF | TGTGCCAGCAGCCAAGCAAGGTCCGCTGAAGCTTTCTTT
NA | TRBJ2-7 | TRBV15 | NA | CATSTTGYEQYF | TGTGCCACCAGCACCACAGGGTACGAGCAGTACTTC
once | TRBJ1-1 | TRBV2 | NA | CASSERGLKGTEAFF | TGTGCCAGCAGTGAAAGAGGGCTTAAGGGGACTGAAGCTTTCTTT
NA | TRBJ2-2 | TRBV2 | NA | CASSAETSSGGELFF | TGTGCCAGCAGTGCTGAGACGTCATCTGGAGGGGAGCTGTTTTTT
NA | TRBJ1-3 | TRBV19 | NA | CASSIDRQSSGNTIYF | TGTGCCAGTAGTATAGATCGACAGAGCTCTGGAAACACCATATATTTT